These 31 T cell receptor beta chains originate from one sample sequenced in a study of blood T cell repertoires in COVID-19. Here immunoSEQ multiplex PCR was the method, and the copy in TCRdb shows in-frame clones only, minus some. The sample holds 110,000 to 150,000 clones, around 82% seen once. The sample taken for sequencing was peripheral blood. All receptors come from a woman aged 45-65 years with acute or convalescent COVID-19.

The V and J genes are TRBV9 and TRBJ2-3; D unclear. This CDR3 comprises 14 residues. The V end was cut by 1 base, the J end by 4 bases, with 10 bases between. Germline V gene data show CDR1 as SGDLS and CDR2 as YYNGEE. CDR3 nucleotides: TGTGCCAGCAGCGTAATTGGCCTCCCAGATACGCAGTATTTT. Protein product: CASSVIGLPDTQYF.

This chain connects TRBV19 to TRBJ1-2; TRBD1 might be the D (6 bases). V shed 7 bases and J shed 1 base, with 22 bases lying between them. Per germline, CDR1 LNHDA and CDR2 SQIVND (reference sequence). The CDR3 length is 17 residues. The CDR3 DNA follows: TGTGCCAGTATCCAACGGGACACTCGCGAGATTAACTATGGCTACACCTTC. Its protein is CASIQRDTREINYGYTF.

This clone was observed once. The chain has TRBV9 and TRBJ2-3; 8 bases align to TRBD2. This CDR3 has 15 amino acids. Germline CDR1 SGDLS, CDR2 YYNGEE. J was trimmed by 3 bases and V by 2 bases; bases with no gene match: 5. The CDR3 bases are TGTGCCAGCAGCGTGGGGGTAGCGGGGACAGATACGCAGTATTTT. It encodes CASSVGVAGTDTQYF. The full variable domain, completed using reference TRBV9 and TRBJ2-3, is DSGVTQTPKHLITATGQRVTLRCSPRSGDLSVYWYQQSLDQGLQFLIQYYNGEERAKGNILERFSAQQFPDLHSELNLSSLELGDSALYFCASSVGVAGTDTQYFGPGTRLTVL.

V is TRBV30 and J is TRBJ1-3; tentatively, D is TRBD1 (5 bases). The CDR3 is 13 amino acids. CDR1 is GTSNPN and CDR2 is SVGIG in the germline V gene (reference sequence). The germline V and J ends were trimmed by 4 bases and 4 bases, with 11 bases remaining between them. In DNA form, the CDR3 reads TGTGCCTGGAACAGGCTCGGGGGAAACACCATATATTTT. It specifies CAWNRLGGNTIYF.

This chain joins TRBV25-1 and TRBJ2-3; D is ambiguous. Germline-derived CDR1 and CDR2 are MGHDK and SYGVNS. The CDR3 is 12 residues long. Trimming removed 6 bases from V and 4 bases from J, with 8 bases in between. The CDR3 DNA follows: TGTGCCAGCAGCCCCCAGTCAGATACGCAGTATTTT. Translation: CASSPQSDTQYF.

This chain connects TRBV3-1 (or the pseudogene TRBV3-2) to TRBJ1-5; D is perhaps TRBD1 (5 bases). V was clipped by 5 bases and J by 5 bases, with 13 bases between them. The CDR3 runs to 14 residues. Germline assignment: CDR1 LGHDT and CDR2 YNNKEL (reference sequence). The DNA of the CDR3 is TGTGCCAGCAGCAGCGGGGCTTCTGATCAGCCCCAGCATTTT. This sequence encodes CASSSGASDQPQHF.

This chain uses TRBV7-9 with TRBJ1-5; the match to TRBD1 covers 10 bases. The germline CDR1 and CDR2 sequences are SEHNR and FQNEAQ (reference sequence). Trimming took 1 base from V and 3 from J; bases not matched to a gene: 3. CDR3 length equals 16 residues. Written as DNA, the CDR3 is TGTGCCAGCAGCTTAGTCGGGACAGGGGACAATCAGCCCCAGCATTTT. Translated: CASSLVGTGDNQPQHF.

This clone was detected only once. This chain links TRBV19 with TRBJ2-2; TRBD2 matches 8 bases. The CDR3 contains 15 residues. Trimming removed 3 bases from V and 4 bases from J; junction bases left unmatched: 4. CDR1 LNHDA and CDR2 SQIVND come from the germline V gene (reference sequence). This CDR3 is CASSIRGGPTGELFF. CDR3 nucleotide sequence: TGTGCCAGTAGTATCCGGGGGGGCCCCACCGGGGAGCTGTTTTTT.

The chain recombines TRBV12-3 or TRBV12-4 with TRBJ1-4; D might be TRBD1 (5 bases). The CDR3 covers 13 residues. V was pared by 3 bases and J by 7 bases, with 9 bases between. In DNA, the CDR3 is TGTGCCAGCAGTTTGGGAGGGGTTGAAAAACTGTTTTTT. Amino acids: CASSLGGVEKLFF.

The rearrangement uses TRBV4-3 and TRBJ2-1; D possibly corresponds to TRBD1 (7 bases). CDR3 length: 14 residues. Germline assignment: CDR1 LGHNA and CDR2 YSLEER. V dropped 0 bases and J dropped 9 bases, with 12 bases sitting between them. The DNA for the CDR3 is TGCGCCAGCAGCCAAGATATTCAGGGGGGTGAGCAGTTCTTC. Amino acid sequence: CASSQDIQGGEQFF.

The rearrangement links TRBV7-2 to TRBJ1-1; 7 nucleotides agree with TRBD1. The J segment lost 4 bases and the V segment lost 5 bases, leaving 10 bases of the junction unmatched. The CDR3 is 15 residues long. The V gene's germline CDR1 is SGHTA and CDR2 FQGNSA. The CDR3 loop reads CASSPEGAVTTEAFF. Here the CDR3 DNA reads TGTGCCAGCAGCCCCGAGGGGGCGGTTACCACTGAAGCTTTCTTT.

The table lists this clone with a few counts. The V call is TRBV19, the J call TRBJ1-5, with 7 bases lining up with TRBD1. V shed 9 bases and J 5 bases; nucleotides not matched to a gene: 7. Germline V gene data show CDR1 as LNHDA and CDR2 as SQIVND (reference sequence). The CDR3 has 13 residues. CDR3 sequence reads: CASRQGVYQPQHF. The DNA for the CDR3 is TGTGCCAGCCGTCAGGGGGTTTATCAGCCCCAGCATTTT. Using reference TRBV19 and TRBJ1-5 for the parts outside the CDR3, the full variable domain is DGGITQSPKYLFRKEGQNVTLSCEQNLNHDAMYWYRQDPGQGLRLIYYSQIVNDFQKGDIAEGYSVSREKKESFPLTVTSAQKNPTAFYLCASRQGVYQPQHFGDGTRLSIL.

A few counts support this clone. This chain uses TRBV7-3 with TRBJ1-3, with a possible D match to TRBD1 (6 bases). The CDR3 loop spans 15 amino acids. The V gene lost 2 bases and the J gene lost 3 bases, with 11 bases spanning the gap. The germline V gene has CDR1 SGHTA and CDR2 FQGTGA. The CDR3 sequence: CASSLRGGVGNTIYF. In nucleotides, the CDR3 is TGTGCCAGCAGCTTACGAGGGGGAGTTGGAAACACCATATATTTT.

V gene TRBV29-1 combines with J gene TRBJ1-4, with D perhaps TRBD1 (6 bases). Germline V lookup: CDR1 SQVTM, CDR2 ANQGSEA. The CDR3 covers 16 residues. V was pared by 7 bases and J by 7 bases, with 25 bases between. As DNA, the CDR3 is TGCAGCGCTACACCGGGACAACACCGTTCGGGTGAAAAACTGTTTTTT. It is translated as CSATPGQHRSGEKLFF.

The sample holds a few counts of this clone. V and J are TRBV9 and TRBJ2-1, with TRBD2 as a possible D gene (6 bases). Trimming removed 1 base at V and 10 bases at J, with 12 bases between. The CDR3 has 13 residues. The germline CDR1 and CDR2 sequences are SGDLS and YYNGEE. CDR3 residues: CASSVWSSDEQFF. CDR3 nucleotides: TGTGCCAGCAGCGTATGGTCTAGCGACGAGCAGTTCTTC.

This clone came up a few times. The V and J genes are TRBV30 and TRBJ2-7, with 10 bases aligning to TRBD1. The length of the CDR3 is 14 residues. Germline CDR1 is GTSNPN and CDR2 is SVGIG (reference sequence). The ends lost 5 bases at V and 2 bases at J; junction bases unmatched: 6. The CDR3 loop is CAWETGTGAYEQYF. CDR3 in DNA: TGTGCCTGGGAAACCGGGACAGGGGCCTACGAGCAGTACTTC. The whole variable domain, remainder taken from reference TRBV30 and TRBJ2-7, is SQTIHQWPATLVQPVGSPLSLECTVEGTSNPNLYWYRQAAGRGLQLLFYSVGIGQISSEVPQNLSASRPQDRQFILSSKKLLLSDSGFYLCAWETGTGAYEQYFGPGTRLTVT.

The rearrangement links TRBV11-1 to TRBJ2-7; 7 nucleotides line up with TRBD1. The CDR3 has 15 amino acids. V lost 4 bases to trimming and J lost 0 bases; unmatched junction nucleotides: 6. CDR1 and CDR2 (germline): SGHAT, FQDESV (reference sequence). The CDR3 DNA reads as TGTGCCAGCAGCTCCGGACAGGTAGTCTCCTACGAGCAGTACTTC. This encodes CASSSGQVVSYEQYF.

The chain has TRBV11-2 and TRBJ1-5; 9 bases map to TRBD1. CDR3 length: 15 amino acids. The germline V gene has CDR1 SGHAT and CDR2 FQNNGV. V gave up 1 base and J gave up 6 bases; unmatched junction bases: 4. CDR3 in DNA: TGTGCCAGCAGCTTAGGTGACAGGGGGTTTCAGCCCCAGCATTTT. The encoded protein is CASSLGDRGFQPQHF.

This chain uses TRBV29-1 with TRBJ2-1, with a tentative D call TRBD1 (5 bases). Between the trimmed V and J ends, which lost 4 bases and 1 base, there was a span of 8 bases. In germline, CDR1 is SQVTM, CDR2 ANQGSEA. The CDR3 length is 13 residues. The DNA for the CDR3 is TGCAGCGTTGGGGCAGGGTCCTACAATGAGCAGTTCTTC. As protein: CSVGAGSYNEQFF.

The J gene is TRBJ2-7, the V gene TRBV7-8; D is unresolved. The germline gives CDR1 SGHVS, CDR2 FQNEAQ. V lost 5 bases to trimming and J lost 2 bases, with 7 bases between them. The CDR3 is 12 amino acids. The chain's CDR3 is CASSRRAYEQYF. Written as DNA, the CDR3 is TGTGCCAGCAGCCGCCGGGCCTACGAGCAGTACTTC.

On this clone itself: This sample also contains other DNA sequences that code for the same CDR3. CDR3 protein: CASSPGVSYEQYF. In nucleotides, the CDR3 is TGTGCCAGCAGCCCCGGAGTCTCCTACGAGCAGTACTTC. V gene TRBV9 combines with J gene TRBJ2-7; D gene ambiguous. CDR3 length: 13 amino acids. Germline CDR1 SGDLS, CDR2 YYNGEE. Trimming cost V 4 bases and J 0 bases, with 8 bases left between them. Supplemented by reference TRBV9 and TRBJ2-7, the full variable domain reads DSGVTQTPKHLITATGQRVTLRCSPRSGDLSVYWYQQSLDQGLQFLIQYYNGEERAKGNILERFSAQQFPDLHSELNLSSLELGDSALYFCASSPGVSYEQYFGPGTRLTVT.

The V gene is TRBV18, the J gene TRBJ2-1; 13 nucleotides line up with TRBD2. CDR1 KGHSH and CDR2 LQKENI come from the germline V gene. J was trimmed by 7 bases and V by 4 bases; bases with no gene match: 4. CDR3 length equals 15 residues. CDR3 sequence: CASSQGTSGANEQFF. Written as DNA, the CDR3 is TGTGCCAGCTCACAAGGGACTAGCGGGGCAAATGAGCAGTTCTTC.

In this sample, this clone turned up a few times. The V gene is TRBV11-2, the J gene TRBJ1-1; the match to TRBD1 covers 10 bases. This CDR3 contains 15 residues. With 4 bases clipped from V and 7 bases from J, the junction kept 9 bases outside the gene matches. Germline V gene data show CDR1 as SGHAT and CDR2 as FQNNGV. This chain's CDR3 is CASSWGQGNINEAFF. In nucleotides, the CDR3 is TGTGCCAGCAGCTGGGGACAGGGGAACATTAATGAAGCTTTCTTT. The full variable domain, completed using reference TRBV11-2 and TRBJ1-1, is EAGVAQSPRYKIIEKRQSVAFWCNPISGHATLYWYQQILGQGPKLLIQFQNNGVVDDSQLPKDRFSAERLKGVDSTLKIQPAKLEDSAVYLCASSWGQGNINEAFFGQGTRLTVV.

The chain couples TRBV25-1 to TRBJ1-2; TRBD1 is a possible D gene (5 bases). Germline V gives CDR1 MGHDK, CDR2 SYGVNS. The V gene lost 2 bases and the J gene lost 9 bases, with 22 bases spanning the gap. There are 16 residues in the CDR3. The CDR3 protein is CASSEGAGAGRGSYTF. The DNA for the CDR3 is TGTGCCAGCAGTGAAGGCGCCGGGGCCGGGCGGGGGAGCTACACCTTC.

This chain links TRBV14 with TRBJ1-6; D might be TRBD1 (6 bases). The germline CDR1 and CDR2 sequences are SGHDN and FVKESK. Trimming stripped 0 bases from V and 9 bases from J, with 6 bases between. The CDR3 length is 13 residues. The CDR3 sequence is CASSQEGASPLHF. The CDR3 DNA sequence: TGTGCCAGCAGCCAAGAGGGGGCTTCACCCCTCCACTTT.

V gene TRBV2 combines with J gene TRBJ2-2; 11 bases agree with TRBD2. The CDR3 is made up of 16 amino acids. Germline CDR1 SNHLY, CDR2 FYNNEI. V was clipped by 6 bases and J by 0 bases; unmatched bases: 3. The DNA for the CDR3 is TGTGCCAGCAGGGTGGGACTAGCGGCGAACACCGGGGAGCTGTTTTTT. This sequence encodes CASRVGLAANTGELFF.

This clone has just a few counts. V gene TRBV14 combines with J gene TRBJ2-5; 7 bases are shared with TRBD1. Germline CDR1 SGHDN, CDR2 FVKESK. V gave up 4 bases and J gave up 1 base; unmatched junction bases: 3. The CDR3 covers 14 residues. DNA of the CDR3: TGTGCCAGCAGCCTGGGACAGCTCCAAGAGACCCAGTACTTC. Translated: CASSLGQLQETQYF.

CDR3 nucleotide sequence: TGTGCCAGCAGTGAGGGCTGGACAGGAGACACTGAAGCTTTCTTT. Protein: CASSEGWTGDTEAFF. The genes are TRBV2 and TRBJ1-1; 7 positions agree with TRBD1. The CDR3 consists of 15 residues. The V gene's germline CDR1 is SNHLY and CDR2 FYNNEI. Trimming at V came to 3 bases and at J to 3 bases, leaving 7 bases not matched to a gene.

This sequence joins TRBV6-2 or TRBV6-3 and TRBJ1-6, with D tentatively TRBD1 (5 bases). This CDR3 comprises 14 residues. Looked up from germline, CDR1 is MNHEY and CDR2 is SVGEGT. The germline V and J ends were trimmed by 6 bases and 14 bases, with 20 bases remaining between them. The CDR3 DNA reads as TGTGCCAGCAGCCCTCCACCTCACCAGGGATCCCTCCACTTT. Translated, it gives CASSPPPHQGSLHF.

V gene TRBV18 combines with J gene TRBJ1-2, with D perhaps matching TRBD1 (6 bases). From germline, CDR1 is KGHSH and CDR2 LQKENI. Trimming removed 5 bases at V and 8 bases at J, with 18 bases between. The CDR3 totals 14 residues. CDR3 bases: TGTGCCAGCTCAGCGGACAGACGCTCGGGCGGCTACACCTTC. Protein product: CASSADRRSGGYTF.

The chain uses TRBV5-8 and TRBJ2-3; D might be TRBD2 (5 bases). V was clipped by 0 bases and J by 5 bases, with 16 bases between them. The germline CDR1 and CDR2 sequences are SGHTS and YDEGEE. The CDR3 is 16 amino acids. The CDR3, as DNA: TGTGCCAGCAGCTTGGACGGCCTGAGGGATAGAGATACGCAGTATTTT. Encoded protein: CASSLDGLRDRDTQYF.